These T cell receptor beta chains were read from a single sample in a study of long-term antiretroviral therapy in people with HIV. Only in-frame clones appear in the TCRdb table, and some are missing; sequencing was by immunoSEQ multiplex PCR. The sample lists roughly 19,000 clones, over 80% occurring once. The sequencing here drew on unsorted PBMCs, taken 1.2 years after starting antiretroviral therapy. These receptors originate from a woman aged 40 to 50 with HIV. Both conserved end residues are part of each CDR3. A D gene is named only where the DNA matches it firmly. The size of a clone is reported for some rows only, either as once, few or many, or as a class for expanded clones.

v_gene	abundance	d_gene	j_gene	CDR3nt	CDR3aa
TRBV11-2	once	TRBD1	TRBJ2-5	TGTGCCAGCAGCTCGGGACAGGGGCTGGAGACCCAGTACTTC	CASSSGQGLETQYF
TRBV19	once	-	TRBJ2-7	TGTGCCAGTAGTATAGGAGGGTCTTATATCTACGAGCAGTACTTC	CASSIGGSYIYEQYF
TRBV9	-	TRBD2	TRBJ2-7	TGTGCCAGCAGCGTATCACCAGCGGGAGCTACCGAGCAGTACTTC	CASSVSPAGATEQYF
TRBV25-1	-	TRBD2	TRBJ2-1	TGTGCCACCCGACTAGCGGGAGCAGATGAGCAGTTCTTC	CATRLAGADEQFF
TRBV27	-	TRBD2	TRBJ2-5	TGTGCCAGCAGTTTCCTGGGACTAGCGGGAGCGAAGGAGACCCAGTACTTC	CASSFLGLAGAKETQYF
TRBV27	-	TRBD1	TRBJ1-5	TGTGCCAGCGGAAAGACAGGGAGCAATCAGCCCCAGCATTTT	CASGKTGSNQPQHF
TRBV28	-	-	TRBJ1-2	TGTGCCAGCAGTCCAGGGAGGGACTATGGCTACACCTTC	CASSPGRDYGYTF
TRBV6-1	-	-	TRBJ2-1	TGTGCCAGCAGTGAACGAAGAGGGTCGGCCTACAATGAGCAGTTCTTC	CASSERRGSAYNEQFF
TRBV7-9	-	-	TRBJ2-3	TGTGCCAGCAGCCGCCAGTTAGCGGCTAGCACAGATACGCAGTATTTT	CASSRQLAASTDTQYF
TRBV5-6	once	-	TRBJ1-2	TGTGCCAGCAGCCTACCCCCAGCGTCCTATGGCTACACCTTC	CASSLPPASYGYTF
TRBV28	-	-	TRBJ2-7	TGTGCCAGCGCCCCTCGGGGGGCGGCCTACGAGCAGTACTTC	CASAPRGAAYEQYF
TRBV5-5	-	-	TRBJ1-1	TGTGCCAGCATACAGGTGGGGGCGACTGAAGCTTTCTTT	CASIQVGATEAFF
TRBV28	-	-	TRBJ2-4	TGTGCCAGCAGTTCTCCCGGACAGCAAGCCAAAAACATTCAGTACTTC	CASSSPGQQAKNIQYF
TRBV28	-	TRBD2	TRBJ2-7	TGTGCCAGCAGTTTATCGGCTAGGCTGGGGAGGGTTTCCTACGAGCAGTACTTC	CASSLSARLGRVSYEQYF
TRBV6-5	-	TRBD2	TRBJ2-1	TGTGCCAGCAGTTACACGGCTAGCGGCTTTAATGAGCAGTTCTTC	CASSYTASGFNEQFF
TRBV4-1	-	-	TRBJ2-5	TGCGCCAGCAGCCAAGGCCAAGGTCGAGAGACCCAGTACTTC	CASSQGQGRETQYF
TRBV6-4	once	TRBD1	TRBJ1-2	TGTGCCAGCAGTGACCCTGGACAGGCGCCGAGGAGCTACACCTTC	CASSDPGQAPRSYTF
TRBV28	-	TRBD1	TRBJ2-7	TGTGCCAGCACCCGACACTCTGGACAGGGGGACTTC	CASTRHSGQGDF
TRBV27	-	-	TRBJ1-4	TGTGCCAGCAGCCTCACTGCCCCGGGGGGACTGTTTTTT	CASSLTAPGGLFF
TRBV5-1	-	-	TRBJ2-2	TGCGCCAGCCAAGGGCTAGACGGGGAGCTGTTTTTT	CASQGLDGELFF